This entry lists 14 T cell receptor beta chains sequenced from one sample in a study of immune evolution from preneoplasia to lung adenocarcinoma. The assay was immunoSEQ multiplex PCR, and TCRdb's table has in-frame clones only and misses some. The sample has 30,000 to 45,000 clones, roughly 68% seen once. Source material: FFPE invasive lung adenocarcinoma tissue. All receptors derive from a person between 55 and 69 years old with lung adenocarcinoma.

The chain uses TRBV9 and TRBJ2-7; 9 nucleotides agree with TRBD1. The germline gives CDR1 SGDLS, CDR2 YYNGEE. The CDR3 runs to 14 residues. The ends lost 7 bases at V and 6 bases at J; junction bases unmatched: 11. The CDR3: CASGKGQGQSEQYF. The CDR3 bases are TGTGCCAGCGGAAAGGGACAGGGTCAAAGCGAGCAGTACTTC.

This sequence joins TRBV6-6 and TRBJ2-2; 7 positions match TRBD1. The CDR3 sequence is 13 residues long. Germline lookup yields CDR1 MNHNY and CDR2 SVGAGI (reference sequence). The V gene end was trimmed by 6 bases and the J gene end by 6 bases; junction bases not matched to a gene: 4. Written as DNA, the CDR3 is TGTGCCAGCAGCCTCGGGACAGCCGGGGAGCTGTTTTTT. This sequence encodes CASSLGTAGELFF.

Concerning this clone itself: A much larger clone lies a single base off, so this may be a read error. The CDR3 carries no conserved terminal phenylalanine or tryptophan, so it likely arises from a read error. The limits of the CDR3 on the DNA are not certain, so only TCRdb's listed CDR3 is given. The rearrangement joins TRBV21-1 to TRBJ2-3; the table names TRBD2, a call not compared with the DNA. TRBV21-1 is annotated as a pseudogene. A total of 11 residues make up the CDR3, ends included. The CDR3 sequence: CANSKINYASG.

The chain couples TRBV14 to TRBJ1-3; the D is unclear. V lost 2 bases and J lost 0, with 11 bases in between. This CDR3 has 16 amino acids. Germline-derived CDR1 and CDR2 are SGHDN and FVKESK. The CDR3 protein is CASSQQIFGSGNTIYF. The CDR3 DNA is TGTGCCAGCAGCCAACAGATTTTCGGCTCTGGAAACACCATATATTTT.

The table lists this clone with a few counts. J is TRBJ2-3 and V is TRBV9; 8 positions match TRBD2. With 0 bases clipped from V and 4 bases from J, the junction kept 1 base outside the gene matches. Germline V gene sequence: CDR1 SGDLS, CDR2 YYNGEE. The CDR3 has 14 amino acids. Here the CDR3 reads CASSVEREPDTQYF. The DNA of the CDR3 is TGTGCCAGCAGCGTAGAGCGGGAGCCAGATACGCAGTATTTT.

The chain carries TRBV14 and TRBJ1-3; possibly TRBD1 for D (5 bases). Germline values: CDR1 SGHDN, CDR2 FVKESK. The V gene lost 8 bases and the J gene lost 0 bases, with 17 bases spanning the gap. This CDR3 contains 16 residues. CDR3 amino acids: CASANGHRNSGNTIYF. CDR3 DNA: TGTGCCAGCGCGAACGGACACCGAAACTCTGGAAACACCATATATTTT.

This rearrangement joins TRBV9 to TRBJ2-2; a possible D gene is TRBD1 (6 bases). V lost 5 bases and J 2 bases, leaving 10 bases between the germline ends. The length of the CDR3 is 14 residues. Germline CDR1 SGDLS, CDR2 YYNGEE. CDR3 sequence reads: CASRGTLNTGELFF. The DNA of the CDR3 is TGTGCCAGCAGGGGGACACTAAACACCGGGGAGCTGTTTTTT.

The V call is TRBV28, the J call TRBJ2-7, with 9 bases lining up with TRBD2. The CDR3 is made up of 15 amino acids. From germline, CDR1 is MDHEN and CDR2 SYDVKM. J was trimmed by 2 bases and V by 4 bases; bases with no gene match: 6. The CDR3 region has the DNA TGTGCCAGCAGTTCCGGGGCGGGAGGGACCTACGAGCAGTACTTC. The encoded protein is CASSSGAGGTYEQYF.

The chain recombines TRBV4-1 with TRBJ2-7; tentatively, D is TRBD2 (5 bases). The CDR3 sequence is 19 residues long. Looked up from germline, CDR1 is MGHRA and CDR2 is YSYEKL. V was trimmed by 0 bases and J by 0 bases, leaving 21 bases between them. The CDR3 bases are TGCGCCAGCAGCCAAGAGAGGGCAGGCGAGACTCCCAGCTCCTACGAGCAGTACTTC. Its protein is CASSQERAGETPSSYEQYF.

The CDR3 reads CSVSRQGAYEQYF. DNA of the CDR3: TGCAGCGTTAGCCGACAGGGCGCCTACGAGCAGTACTTC. V usage is TRBV29-1 and J usage is TRBJ2-7, with TRBD1 identical over 7 bases. Per the germline V gene, CDR1 is SQVTM and CDR2 is ANQGSEA. After removal of 5 bases from V and 2 bases from J, the junction contained 6 bases not matched to a gene. The CDR3 covers 13 residues.

This chain connects TRBV7-9 to TRBJ1-3; possibly TRBD1 for D (5 bases). From germline, CDR1 is SEHNR and CDR2 FQNEAQ (reference sequence). V gave up 6 bases and J gave up 0 bases, with 9 bases separating them. This CDR3 contains 14 residues. The CDR3 reads CASRPDSSGNTIYF. Here the CDR3 DNA reads TGTGCCAGCAGACCCGACAGCTCTGGAAACACCATATATTTT.

V is TRBV5-1 and J is TRBJ2-5, with a possible D match to TRBD1 (5 bases). CDR1 SGHRS and CDR2 YFSETQ come from the germline V gene. V was pared by 5 bases and J by 4 bases, with 12 bases between. The CDR3 sequence is 13 residues long. The CDR3 nucleotides are TGCGCCAGCAGTTCCAGGGCAGGAGAGACCCAGTACTTC. It yields the protein CASSSRAGETQYF.

This chain joins TRBV11-2 and TRBJ2-7, with a possible D match to TRBD2 (5 bases). Trimming left V 1 base short and J 9 bases short, with 16 bases between. Germline CDR1 reads SGHAT; CDR2 reads FQNNGV. This CDR3 has 14 residues. CDR3 sequence reads: CASSLVTPDWAQYF. The CDR3 nucleotides are TGTGCCAGCAGCTTAGTGACGCCGGACTGGGCGCAGTACTTC. The variable domain in full, completed from reference TRBV11-2 and TRBJ2-7, reads EAGVAQSPRYKIIEKRQSVAFWCNPISGHATLYWYQQILGQGPKLLIQFQNNGVVDDSQLPKDRFSAERLKGVDSTLKIQPAKLEDSAVYLCASSLVTPDWAQYFGPGTRLTVT.

The V and J genes are TRBV5-1 and TRBJ2-7, with TRBD2 matching 11 bases. V lost 5 bases to trimming and J lost 3 bases; unmatched junction nucleotides: 7. The CDR3 loop spans 15 amino acids. Germline loops: CDR1 SGHRS, CDR2 YFSETQ. For the CDR3, the DNA is TGCGCCAGCAGTAAAGGACTAGCGGGTCACTACGAGCAGTACTTC. Its translation: CASSKGLAGHYEQYF. Full variable domain (rest looked up from reference TRBV5-1 and TRBJ2-7): KAGVTQTPRYLIKTRGQQVTLSCSPISGHRSVSWYQQTPGQGLQFLFEYFSETQRNKGNFPGRFSGRQFSNSRSEMNVSTLELGDSALYLCASSKGLAGHYEQYFGPGTRLTVT.